Following are 15 T cell receptor beta chains from one sample sequenced in a study of shared clonotypes between healthy human individuals. TCRdb's copy holds only in-frame clones and misses some; the assay was immunoSEQ multiplex PCR. The sample records roughly 2 million clones, 90% to 95% being singletons. Specimen: naive CD4+ T cells sorted from blood. The subset: CD45RA+ positively selected. The receptors here all came from a man between 18 and 35 years old in good health.

As to this clone: The same CDR3 also results from other DNA sequences found in this sample. The chain couples TRBV5-1 to TRBJ2-1; TRBD2 agrees at 10 bases. V trimming: 3 bases; J trimming: 7 bases; junction bases outside the gene matches: 4. CDR3 length: 14 residues. Per germline, CDR1 SGHRS and CDR2 YFSETQ. Here the CDR3 DNA reads TGCGCCAGCAGCTCGAGCGGGGGGGCAAATGAGCAGTTCTTC. Translating it yields CASSSSGGANEQFF.

This clone showed up just a few times. Other nucleotide sequences from this sample produce the same CDR3. This chain joins TRBV2 and TRBJ2-6; unclear D gene. The CDR3 totals 12 residues. V lost 6 bases to trimming and J lost 0 bases, with 0 bases between them. Germline CDR1 reads SNHLY; CDR2 reads FYNNEI. CDR3 coding DNA: TGTGCCAGCAGCTCTGGGGCCAACGTCCTGACTTTC. Protein product: CASSSGANVLTF.

The chain joins TRBV5-4 to TRBJ2-5; 11 bases line up with TRBD1. Germline V gives CDR1 SGHNT, CDR2 YYREEE (reference sequence). V gave up 3 bases and J gave up 4 bases; unmatched junction bases: 5. This CDR3 is 15 amino acids long. The CDR3 DNA sequence: TGTGCCAGCAGCTCCGGGACAGGGGGTCGAGAGACCCAGTACTTC. Amino acid sequence: CASSSGTGGRETQYF.

The chain carries TRBV4-1 and TRBJ2-5; 9 bases are a match to TRBD1. The CDR3 totals 16 residues. The V segment lost 2 bases and the J segment 5 bases; nucleotides outside the gene matches: 9. From germline, CDR1 is MGHRA and CDR2 YSYEKL. The CDR3 protein is CASSQPDRGGEETQYF. The DNA of the CDR3 is TGCGCCAGCAGCCAACCGGACAGGGGAGGAGAGGAGACCCAGTACTTC.

This sequence joins TRBV5-1 and TRBJ2-7; TRBD2 agrees at 11 bases. This CDR3 has 14 amino acids. V lost 5 bases to trimming and J lost 4 bases; unmatched junction nucleotides: 5. CDR1 and CDR2 from the germline V gene are SGHRS and YFSETQ. The CDR3 sequence is CASSQTSGTYEQYF. The CDR3 coding sequence is TGCGCCAGCAGTCAGACTAGCGGGACATACGAGCAGTACTTC. Together with reference TRBV5-1 and TRBJ2-7, the CDR3 gives the full variable domain: KAGVTQTPRYLIKTRGQQVTLSCSPISGHRSVSWYQQTPGQGLQFLFEYFSETQRNKGNFPGRFSGRQFSNSRSEMNVSTLELGDSALYLCASSQTSGTYEQYFGPGTRLTVT.

The rearrangement joins TRBV5-4 to TRBJ1-4; D possibly corresponds to TRBD1 (6 bases). The germline CDR1 and CDR2 sequences are SGHNT and YYREEE (reference sequence). This CDR3 is built from 14 residues. V lost 5 bases and J 7 bases, leaving 15 bases between the germline ends. CDR3 in DNA: TGTGCCAGCAGTACCACGGGGGCGAGTGAAAAACTGTTTTTT. Its protein product is CASSTTGASEKLFF. The entire variable domain, with the rest obtained from reference TRBV5-4 and TRBJ1-4, is as follows: ETGVTQSPTHLIKTRGQQVTLRCSSQSGHNTVSWYQQALGQGPQFIFQYYREEENGRGNFPPRFSGLQFPNYSSELNVNALELDDSALYLCASSTTGASEKLFFGSGTQLSVL.

V gene TRBV18 combines with J gene TRBJ1-1, with 9 bases matching TRBD1. Germline V CDR1 and CDR2: KGHSH, LQKENI. CDR3 length: 14 amino acids. V trimming: 8 bases; J trimming: 5 bases; junction bases outside the gene matches: 9. The CDR3 reads CASNEGQGVTEAFF. CDR3 sequence (DNA): TGTGCCAGCAATGAGGGACAGGGAGTAACTGAAGCTTTCTTT.

This rearrangement joins TRBV6-6 to TRBJ1-1; D not certain. The germline gives CDR1 MNHNY, CDR2 SVGAGI (reference sequence). The CDR3 spans 16 residues. The V and J ends lost 0 bases and 7 bases respectively, with 18 bases between them. The CDR3: CASSYSSSPPLSEAFF. CDR3 coding DNA: TGTGCCAGCAGTTACTCGAGCTCCCCCCCATTGAGTGAAGCTTTCTTT.

The J gene is TRBJ2-7, the V gene TRBV7-9, with 7 bases lining up with TRBD1. CDR1 and CDR2 from the germline V gene are SEHNR and FQNEAQ (reference sequence). The CDR3 consists of 15 residues. V was clipped by 4 bases and J by 0 bases; unmatched bases: 6. CDR3 in amino acids: CASSSGQPRSYEQYF. The CDR3 DNA reads as TGTGCCAGCAGCTCGGGACAGCCCCGCTCCTACGAGCAGTACTTC.

J is TRBJ1-6 and V is TRBV7-8, with D uncertain. Trimming left V 2 bases short and J 10 bases short, with 9 bases between. The germline V gene has CDR1 SGHVS and CDR2 FQNEAQ. The CDR3 is made up of 13 amino acids. The CDR3 nucleotides are TGTGCCAGCAGCTTAAGAAGGGAATCACCCCTCCACTTT. It is translated as CASSLRRESPLHF.

The chain joins TRBV5-1 to TRBJ2-1, with D perhaps matching TRBD1 or TRBD2 (6 bases each). V lost 6 bases and J lost 4, with 14 bases in between. The CDR3 has 14 amino acids. The V gene's germline CDR1 is SGHRS and CDR2 YFSETQ. The CDR3 protein is CASTLGGTYNEQFF. The CDR3 nucleotides read TGCGCCAGCACCCTAGGGGGGACGTACAATGAGCAGTTCTTC.

The J gene is TRBJ2-3, the V gene TRBV5-1; 15 positions agree with TRBD2. CDR1 and CDR2 from the germline V gene are SGHRS and YFSETQ. V lost 4 bases and J lost 6; bases outside the gene matches: 9. The CDR3 runs to 17 residues. The CDR3 bases are TGCGCCAGCAGCCCACTATGGACTAGCGGGGGGGCTGATACGCAGTATTTT. It encodes CASSPLWTSGGADTQYF.

The V call is TRBV7-9, the J call TRBJ2-7; the D call may be TRBD1 or TRBD2 (5 bases each). Germline V gene data show CDR1 as SEHNR and CDR2 as FQNEAQ (reference sequence). This CDR3 contains 14 residues. V lost 1 base to trimming and J lost 2 bases, with 9 bases between them. In DNA form, the CDR3 reads TGTGCCAGCAGCTTAGGAGGGGACCCCTACGAGCAGTACTTC. Protein: CASSLGGDPYEQYF.

This clone was counted a few times. The chain has TRBV18 and TRBJ2-7; TRBD1 matches at 7 bases. With V trimmed by 2 bases and J by 2 bases, 12 bases remained unmatched. Germline V lookup: CDR1 KGHSH, CDR2 LQKENI. The CDR3 has 17 residues. For the CDR3, the DNA is TGTGCCAGCTCACCAAATATGGACAGGACTTTAACCTACGAGCAGTACTTC. Translating gives CASSPNMDRTLTYEQYF.

The rearrangement links TRBV7-8 to TRBJ2-1, with 7 bases that match TRBD1. The length of the CDR3 is 13 residues. The J segment lost 14 bases and the V segment lost 1 base, leaving 8 bases of the junction unmatched. CDR1 is SGHVS, CDR2 FQNEAQ, per germline. Written as DNA, the CDR3 is TGTGCCAGCAGCTTAGAAGGGAGAGGGGGCGAGTTCTTC. Translating it yields CASSLEGRGGEFF. The whole variable domain, remainder taken from reference TRBV7-8 and TRBJ2-1, is GAGVSQSPRYKVAKRGQDVALRCDPISGHVSLFWYQQALGQGPEFLTYFQNEAQLDKSGLPSDRFFAERPEGSVSTLKIQRTQQEDSAVYLCASSLEGRGGEFFGPGTRLTVL.